This T cell receptor (beta chain) appears in the sequencing data of a study of cytomegalovirus exposure and HLA in healthy donors (dated by TCRdb to 2016 to 2017). For the study in its entirety: An earlier analysis of approximately 640 of the donors reported 250 to 350 Gb of sequence data and 100 million to 140 million unique TCR beta sequences from roughly 180 million T cells. Approximately 300 gigabases of sequencing data and 70 million to 100 million unique TCR sequences made up an early release that covered around 640 HLA-typed donors. Among the roughly 430 genotyped donors, around 81% belonged to the genetic ancestry cluster associated with self-reported Caucasian donors. The aim of the study was to test whether cataloging public T cell receptors could identify signatures of past pathogen exposure. Using immunosequencing, the study profiled T cell repertoires from 666 subjects and related those repertoires to cytomegalovirus serostatus. Along with the approximately 650-subject first cohort, a separate validation cohort of roughly 110 different subjects was used. The study combined high-throughput TCR immunosequencing, statistical association of individual TCRs with disease status, and machine learning to predict cytomegalovirus infection status. To study patterns of TCR occurrence, a later analysis re-analyzed previously published TCR beta repertoires from 666 donors and added high-resolution HLA genotyping. Rather than drawing on any new phenotypic data, the later analysis identified candidate immune exposures from TCR beta sequences and the way those sequences occurred across donors. An earlier analysis of several hundred of the donors applied high-throughput TCR beta sequencing to assess whether each TCR beta V gene segment acted as functional or pseudogenic. Alongside the repertoire data, information on donor age, sex, ethnicity and CMV serostatus was compiled. Genome-wide SNP genotypes for about three fifths of the roughly 670 donors were used in a later genetic analysis, which treated that subset as a discovery cohort. Every discovery cohort repertoire had been produced on one sequencing platform. Both class I and class II loci were covered by HLA typing, at four-digit resolution. The number of donors typed differed by locus, with about 629-630 for A, B, C, DRB1 and DQB1, around 520 for DQA1, 600 to 610 for DPA1, and around 450 for DPB1. A handful of DR-DQ haplotypes were handled as single units for association and clustering because linkage in the cohort was strong. Across 398 genotyped donors of the cohort, an average of about 200,000 unique TCR beta nucleotide sequences per donor were sequenced, and approximately 17% of those sequences were non-productive.

The cohort consisted of hundreds of healthy bone marrow donors. At the time of sampling, all cohort members were nominally healthy, though unrecorded immune exposures were likely present. The donor tested CMV seropositive and was one of the 289 seropositive cohort members. Every donor gave a peripheral blood sample, and the peripheral blood mononuclear cells from that sample were used for TCR beta sequencing. Genomic DNA extraction from the blood cell samples was performed with the Qiagen DNeasy Blood Extraction Kit. A remark on this clone: The specificity of this receptor is unknown. Qualities for individual bases were not recorded, and no much larger clone is one base off.

Here is what the overall study found, with its caveats: Assigning TCR associations to individual alleles was difficult when HLA alleles, especially DR and DQ, strongly co-occurred. Because HLA typing was missing for some donors at each locus, association tests included only the typed subset. A later analysis found that TCR association rates varied across HLA loci, with DRB1 alleles showing the most associated TCRs and HLA-C alleles the fewest. For the cohort, immune exposure information was limited to CMV serostatus. A cluster of highly shared sequence variants was judged likely to be a technical artifact of the sequencing pipeline. According to a later analysis, parvovirus B19, influenza, CMV and Epstein-Barr virus appeared linked to several top co-occurrence clusters. Three of the identified cytomegalovirus-associated TCR beta chains were confirmed in vitro to be specific for cytomegalovirus antigens. Some IMGT-functional V segments, including TRBV6-2 and TRBV6-3, could not be distinguished by the 87-base-pair reads and were therefore excluded. Compared with equally common non-associated chains, HLA-associated TCR beta chains in a later analysis were more clonally expanded and had lower generation probabilities. A further reported finding was that TCR beta sequences accurately predicted the HLA-A and HLA-B alleles for most subjects in the first cohort. In a later analysis, about 16,000 TCR beta sequences were associated with specific HLA alleles at a false discovery rate of 0.05. V-gene and J-gene trimming of TCR beta chains was associated with a missense DCLRE1C variant in a later genetic analysis, and the association was replicated in an independent cohort. It was suggested by the authors that the approach could potentially be generalized to other disease states and immunological phenotypes. A later genetic analysis reported fewer N-insertions in productive TCRs among donors in an Asian-associated ancestry cluster than the roughly 620-donor mean. Broadly in line with IMGT annotations, most TCR beta V segments showed up in productive rearrangements about 87% or about 30% of the time in an earlier analysis of roughly 590 of the donors. Around 16 rarely observed V segments, including chromosome 9 orphons, were excluded from the earlier analysis of just under 600 of the donors because counts were too low. Across donors, most TCR sequences were observed very rarely, whereas some public TCRs were present in many individuals. In this cohort, only TCR beta chains were sequenced, and detectable features were limited by the absence of alpha or paired-chain data. Sequencing depth was assumed to be roughly uniform across donors in the presence/absence analyses, though that assumption may not hold. Correlated functional status among segregating V segments might reflect linkage disequilibrium, but an unknown experimental factor could not be ruled out. The study listed approximately 150 TCR beta chains as associated with cytomegalovirus. In both the original and validation cohorts, the classifier was reported to diagnose cytomegalovirus status with high specificity and sensitivity. According to a later analysis, most CMV-associated TCR beta chains appeared to be HLA-restricted, and the HLA associations seemed to be driven largely by CMV exposure.

There are 17 amino acids in the CDR3, from cysteine to phenylalanine inclusive. The CDR3 DNA has 51 bases and is translated from base 1. The germline V gene supplies CDR1 MDHEN and CDR2 SYDVKM. V is reduced by 0 bases and J by 0 bases, leaving a spacing of 11 bases between them. Libraries came from the immunoSEQ multiplex PCR assay. The multiplex PCR relied on a mix of 60 forward primers for TCR Vbeta segments and 13 reverse primers for TCR Jbeta segments. A multiplex PCR assay on genomic DNA amplified the CDR3 region of rearranged TCR beta genes. The amplified TCR beta libraries were sequenced on the Illumina HiSeq System as 87-base-pair reads. The paper's data handling went like this. A later analysis tallied 70 million to 100 million unique TCR beta chains across the approximately 670 repertoires, and approximately 9.9 million of those chains were shared by two or more donors. To remove PCR and sequencing errors, raw reads were error-corrected and collapsed into unique sequences using a nearest-neighbor algorithm that merged closely related sequences. CDR3 sequences were aligned to IMGT reference sequences to assign V, D and J gene segments. For a sequence to be retained, at least a six-nucleotide match to both a V gene segment and a J gene segment was required. A rearrangement counted as productive if the CDR3 had no stop codons and remained in frame with V and J, and every other rearrangement counted as non-productive. Following IMGT convention, CDR3 was defined as the stretch from the second conserved V-encoded cysteine up to the conserved J-encoded phenylalanine. The earlier analysis of approximately 590 of the donors excluded any sequence lacking an unambiguous match to a single V gene segment. In an earlier analysis of approximately 610 of the donors, V segments were called functional above 56.7% productive rearrangements and were called segregating when the between-donor standard deviation exceeded 5%. A statistical classification framework was built to diagnose cytomegalovirus status from the catalog of TCR beta chain sequences. V and J gene assignment, in a later analysis, came from comparing TCR nucleotide sequences with IMGT/GENE-DB human TR gene sequences. Using the TCRdist pipeline, a later analysis assigned CDR3 sequences along with most-parsimonious VDJ recombination scenarios. A later analysis defined each TCR beta chain by its CDR3 amino acid sequence plus V-gene family, and excluded reads lacking a unique V-gene family. A later analysis removed several hundred highly shared, low-generation-probability nucleotide sequences to deal with suspected cross-contamination and a sequencing artifact. In a later analysis, a clonal expansion index was calculated for each public chain from normalized within-repertoire ranks of inferred template counts. Generation probabilities in a later analysis came from a VDJ recombination model fitted to out-of-frame rearrangements, and those results were checked against IGoR. In a later analysis, hypergeometric tests were used to score TCR-TCR, TCR-HLA and TCR-CMV co-occurrence, with a repertoire-size bias correction applied to TCR pairs. A later analysis estimated false discovery rates by permuting HLA or CMV assignments 20 times. In a later analysis, co-occurring TCRs were grouped using DBSCAN, and TCRdist sequence similarity was added for clustering within HLA-allele-positive subsets. Co-occurrence clustering excluded repertoires with fewer than 30,000 or more than 120,000 public chains, plus five with anomalous nucleotide sharing. Sourced from immuneACCESS, this table was stored by TCRdb with only in-frame sequences that have V and J called. A share of the clones is absent; for the studies checked, an unresolved V gene accounts for under half, and the remainder has no known explanation. D and trimming come from the DNA, and the V and J calls and clone size come from that table. The sample records over 150,000 clones, over 70% of which are singletons. More than 3.5% of the sample is taken by the ten largest.

The specimen was PBMCs. The chain is made from TRBV28 and TRBJ1-4; perhaps TRBD1 is the D gene, with 5 bases matching. This sequence originates from a woman in her sixties in good health and CMV-seropositive. The CDR3 protein: CASSLWQGIATNEKLFF. The bases are TGTGCCAGCAGTTTATGGCAGGGAATAGCAACTAATGAAAAACTGTTTTTT.